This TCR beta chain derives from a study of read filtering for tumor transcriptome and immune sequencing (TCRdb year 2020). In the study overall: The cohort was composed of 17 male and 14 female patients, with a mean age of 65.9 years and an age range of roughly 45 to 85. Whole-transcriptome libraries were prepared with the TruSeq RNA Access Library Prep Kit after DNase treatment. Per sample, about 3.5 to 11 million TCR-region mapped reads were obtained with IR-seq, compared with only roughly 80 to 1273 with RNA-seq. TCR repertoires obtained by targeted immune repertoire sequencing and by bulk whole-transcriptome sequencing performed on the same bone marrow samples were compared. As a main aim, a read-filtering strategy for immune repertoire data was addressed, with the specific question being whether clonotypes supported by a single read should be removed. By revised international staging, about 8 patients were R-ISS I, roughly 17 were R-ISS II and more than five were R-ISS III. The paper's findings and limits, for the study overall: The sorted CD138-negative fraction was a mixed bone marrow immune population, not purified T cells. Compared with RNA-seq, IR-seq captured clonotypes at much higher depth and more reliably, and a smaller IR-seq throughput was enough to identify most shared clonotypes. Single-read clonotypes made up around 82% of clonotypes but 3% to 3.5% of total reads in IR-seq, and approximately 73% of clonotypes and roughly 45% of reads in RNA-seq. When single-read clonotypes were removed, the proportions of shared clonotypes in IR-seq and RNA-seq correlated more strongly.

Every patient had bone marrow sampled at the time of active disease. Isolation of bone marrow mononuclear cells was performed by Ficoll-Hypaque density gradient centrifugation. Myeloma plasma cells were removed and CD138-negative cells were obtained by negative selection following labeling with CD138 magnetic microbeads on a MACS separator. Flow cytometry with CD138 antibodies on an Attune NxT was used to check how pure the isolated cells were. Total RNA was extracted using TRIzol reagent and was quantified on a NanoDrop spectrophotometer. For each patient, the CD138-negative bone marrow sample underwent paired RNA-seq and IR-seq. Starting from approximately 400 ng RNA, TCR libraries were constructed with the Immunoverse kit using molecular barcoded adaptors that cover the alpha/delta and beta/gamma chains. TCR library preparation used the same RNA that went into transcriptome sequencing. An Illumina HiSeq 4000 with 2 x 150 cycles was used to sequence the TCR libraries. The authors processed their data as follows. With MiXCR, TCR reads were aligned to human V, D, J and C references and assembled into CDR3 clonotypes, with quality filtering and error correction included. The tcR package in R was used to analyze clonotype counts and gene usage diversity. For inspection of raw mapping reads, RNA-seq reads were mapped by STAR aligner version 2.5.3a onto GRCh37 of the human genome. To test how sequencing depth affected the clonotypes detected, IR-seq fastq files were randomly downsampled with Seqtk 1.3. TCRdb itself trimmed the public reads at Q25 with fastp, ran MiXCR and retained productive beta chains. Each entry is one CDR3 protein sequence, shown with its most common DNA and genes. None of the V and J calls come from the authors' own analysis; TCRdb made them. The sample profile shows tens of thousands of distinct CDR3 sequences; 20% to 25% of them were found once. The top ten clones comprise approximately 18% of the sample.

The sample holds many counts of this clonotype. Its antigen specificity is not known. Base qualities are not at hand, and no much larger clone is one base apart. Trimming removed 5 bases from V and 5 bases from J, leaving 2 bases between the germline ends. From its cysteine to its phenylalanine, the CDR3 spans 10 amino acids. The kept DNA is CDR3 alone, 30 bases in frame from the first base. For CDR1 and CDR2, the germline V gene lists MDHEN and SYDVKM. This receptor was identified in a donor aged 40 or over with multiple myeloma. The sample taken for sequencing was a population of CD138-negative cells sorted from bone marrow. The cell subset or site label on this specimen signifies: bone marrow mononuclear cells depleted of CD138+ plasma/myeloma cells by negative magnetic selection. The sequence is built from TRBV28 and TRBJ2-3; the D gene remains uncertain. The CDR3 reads CASSGDTQYF. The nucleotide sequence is TGTGCCAGCAGTGGAGATACGCAGTATTTT.